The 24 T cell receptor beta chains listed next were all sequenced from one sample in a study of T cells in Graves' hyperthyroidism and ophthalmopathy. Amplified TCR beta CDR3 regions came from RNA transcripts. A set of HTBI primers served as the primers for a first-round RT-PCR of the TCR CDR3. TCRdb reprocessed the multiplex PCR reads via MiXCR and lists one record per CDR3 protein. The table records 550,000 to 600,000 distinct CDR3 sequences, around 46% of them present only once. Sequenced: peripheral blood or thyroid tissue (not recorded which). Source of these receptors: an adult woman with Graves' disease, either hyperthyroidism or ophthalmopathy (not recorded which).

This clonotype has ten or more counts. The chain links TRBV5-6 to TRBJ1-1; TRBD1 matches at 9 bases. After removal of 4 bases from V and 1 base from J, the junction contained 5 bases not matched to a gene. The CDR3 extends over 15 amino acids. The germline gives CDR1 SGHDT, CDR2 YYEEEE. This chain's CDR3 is CASSTKTGGNTEAFF. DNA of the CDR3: TGTGCCAGCAGCACAAAGACAGGGGGGAACACTGAAGCTTTCTTT.

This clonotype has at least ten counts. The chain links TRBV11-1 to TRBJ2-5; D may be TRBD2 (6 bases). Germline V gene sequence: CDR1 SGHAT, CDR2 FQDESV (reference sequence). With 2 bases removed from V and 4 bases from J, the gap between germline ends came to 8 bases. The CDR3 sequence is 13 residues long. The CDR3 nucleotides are TGTGCCAGCAGCTTAACAGCGGGAGAGACCCAGTACTTC. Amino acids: CASSLTAGETQYF.

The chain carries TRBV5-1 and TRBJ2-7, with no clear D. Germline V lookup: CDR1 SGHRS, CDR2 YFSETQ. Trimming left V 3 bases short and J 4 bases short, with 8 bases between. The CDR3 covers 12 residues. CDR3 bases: TGCGCCAGCAGCTCCGTGTGGTACGAGCAGTACTTC. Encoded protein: CASSSVWYEQYF.

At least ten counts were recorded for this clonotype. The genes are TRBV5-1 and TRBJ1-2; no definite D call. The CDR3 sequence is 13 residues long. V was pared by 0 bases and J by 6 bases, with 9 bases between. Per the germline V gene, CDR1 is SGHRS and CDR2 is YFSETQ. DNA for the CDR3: TGCGCCAGCAGCTTGGCTGGGGAGAATGGCTACACCTTC. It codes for CASSLAGENGYTF. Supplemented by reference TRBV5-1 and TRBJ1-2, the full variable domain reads KAGVTQTPRYLIKTRGQQVTLSCSPISGHRSVSWYQQTPGQGLQFLFEYFSETQRNKGNFPGRFSGRQFSNSRSEMNVSTLELGDSALYLCASSLAGENGYTFGSGTRLTVV.

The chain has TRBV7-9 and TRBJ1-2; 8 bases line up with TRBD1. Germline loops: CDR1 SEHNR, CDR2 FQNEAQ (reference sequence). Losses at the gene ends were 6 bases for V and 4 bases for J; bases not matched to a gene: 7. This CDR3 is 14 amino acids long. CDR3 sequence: CASSRLDRGYGYTF. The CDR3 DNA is TGTGCCAGCAGTCGCCTTGACAGGGGCTATGGCTACACCTTC.

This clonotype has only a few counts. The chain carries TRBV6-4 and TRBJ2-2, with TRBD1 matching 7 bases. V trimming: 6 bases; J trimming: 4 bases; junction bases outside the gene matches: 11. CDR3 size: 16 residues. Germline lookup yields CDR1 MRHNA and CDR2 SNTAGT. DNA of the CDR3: TGTGCCAGCAGCCCAGGGGACAGCCCCGGCACCGGGGAGCTGTTTTTT. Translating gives CASSPGDSPGTGELFF.

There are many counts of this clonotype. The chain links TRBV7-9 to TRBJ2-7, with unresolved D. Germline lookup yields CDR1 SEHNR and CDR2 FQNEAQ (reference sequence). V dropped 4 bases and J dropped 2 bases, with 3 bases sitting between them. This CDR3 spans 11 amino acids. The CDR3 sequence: CASSWAYEQYF. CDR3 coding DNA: TGTGCCAGCAGCTGGGCCTACGAGCAGTACTTC.

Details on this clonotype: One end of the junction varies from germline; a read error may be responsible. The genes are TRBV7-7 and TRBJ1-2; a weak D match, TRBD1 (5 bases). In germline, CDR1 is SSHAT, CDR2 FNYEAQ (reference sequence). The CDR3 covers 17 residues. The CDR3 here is CASRPTSTGDLFYGYTF. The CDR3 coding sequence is TGTGCTAGCAGGCCGACTAGCACCGGGGACTTATTTTATGGCTACACCTTC.

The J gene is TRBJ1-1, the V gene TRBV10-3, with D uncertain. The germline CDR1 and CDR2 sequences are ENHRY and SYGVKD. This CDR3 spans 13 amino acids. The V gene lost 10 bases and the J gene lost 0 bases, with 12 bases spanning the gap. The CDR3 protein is CATRAPVNTEAFF. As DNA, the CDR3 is TGTGCCACCCGTGCCCCCGTGAACACTGAAGCTTTCTTT.

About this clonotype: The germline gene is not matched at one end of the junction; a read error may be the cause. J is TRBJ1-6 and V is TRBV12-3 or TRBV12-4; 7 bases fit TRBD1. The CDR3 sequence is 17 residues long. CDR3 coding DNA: TGTGCCAGCAGCTTAGGGGGCCACAGAACCTATAATTCACCCCTCCACTTT. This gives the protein CASSLGGHRTYNSPLHF.

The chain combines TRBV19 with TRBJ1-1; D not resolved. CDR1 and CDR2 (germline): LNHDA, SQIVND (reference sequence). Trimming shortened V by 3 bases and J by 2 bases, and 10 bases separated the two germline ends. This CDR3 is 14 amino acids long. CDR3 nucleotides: TGTGCCAGTAGTATCCGTCTTCTCAACACTGAAGCTTTCTTT. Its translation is CASSIRLLNTEAFF.

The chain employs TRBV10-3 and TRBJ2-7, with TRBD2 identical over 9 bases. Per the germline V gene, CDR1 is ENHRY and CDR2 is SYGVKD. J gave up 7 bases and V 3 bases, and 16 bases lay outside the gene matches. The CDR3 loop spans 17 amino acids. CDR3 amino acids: CAISDPGLAGPEGEQYF. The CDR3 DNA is TGTGCCATCAGTGATCCGGGCCTAGCGGGACCCGAGGGGGAGCAGTACTTC.

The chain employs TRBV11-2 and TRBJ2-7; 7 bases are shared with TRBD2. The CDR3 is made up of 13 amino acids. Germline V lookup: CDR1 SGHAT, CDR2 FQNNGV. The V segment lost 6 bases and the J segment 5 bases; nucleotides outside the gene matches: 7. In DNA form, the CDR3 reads TGTGCCAGCAGACCGCAGGGAGGGCACGAGCAGTACTTC. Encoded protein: CASRPQGGHEQYF.

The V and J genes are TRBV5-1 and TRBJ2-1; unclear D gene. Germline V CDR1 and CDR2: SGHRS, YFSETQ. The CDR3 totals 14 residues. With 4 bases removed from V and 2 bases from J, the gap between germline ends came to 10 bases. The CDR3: CASSRTNAYNEQFF. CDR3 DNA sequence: TGCGCCAGCAGCCGAACGAATGCCTACAATGAGCAGTTCTTC. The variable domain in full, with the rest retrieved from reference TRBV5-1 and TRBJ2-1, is KAGVTQTPRYLIKTRGQQVTLSCSPISGHRSVSWYQQTPGQGLQFLFEYFSETQRNKGNFPGRFSGRQFSNSRSEMNVSTLELGDSALYLCASSRTNAYNEQFFGPGTRLTVL.

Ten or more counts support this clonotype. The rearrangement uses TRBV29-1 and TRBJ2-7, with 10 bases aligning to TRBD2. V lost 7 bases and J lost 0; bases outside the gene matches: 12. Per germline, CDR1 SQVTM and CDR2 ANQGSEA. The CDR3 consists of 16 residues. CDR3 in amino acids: CSAEGLSGRSSYEQYF. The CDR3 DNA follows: TGCAGCGCCGAGGGGCTTAGCGGGAGGAGCTCCTACGAGCAGTACTTC.

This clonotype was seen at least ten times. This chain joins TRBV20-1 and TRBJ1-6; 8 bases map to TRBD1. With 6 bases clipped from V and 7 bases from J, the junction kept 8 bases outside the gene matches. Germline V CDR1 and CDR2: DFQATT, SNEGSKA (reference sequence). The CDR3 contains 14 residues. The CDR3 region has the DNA TGCAGTGCCGGGGGAGACAGGGGAAATTCACCCCTCCACTTT. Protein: CSAGGDRGNSPLHF.

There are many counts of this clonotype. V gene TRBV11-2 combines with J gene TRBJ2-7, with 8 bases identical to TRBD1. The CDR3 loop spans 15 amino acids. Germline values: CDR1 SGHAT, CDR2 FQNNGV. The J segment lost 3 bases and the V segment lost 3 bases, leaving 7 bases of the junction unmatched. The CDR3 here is CASSFRDRPFYEQYF. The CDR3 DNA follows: TGTGCCAGCAGCTTCCGGGACAGGCCCTTCTACGAGCAGTACTTC.

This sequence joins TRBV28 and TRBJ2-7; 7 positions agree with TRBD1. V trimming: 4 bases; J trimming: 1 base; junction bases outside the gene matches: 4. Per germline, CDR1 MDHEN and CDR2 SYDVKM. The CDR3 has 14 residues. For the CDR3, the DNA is TGTGCCAGCAGTTCGACAGGGATGTCCTACGAGCAGTACTTC. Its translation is CASSSTGMSYEQYF.

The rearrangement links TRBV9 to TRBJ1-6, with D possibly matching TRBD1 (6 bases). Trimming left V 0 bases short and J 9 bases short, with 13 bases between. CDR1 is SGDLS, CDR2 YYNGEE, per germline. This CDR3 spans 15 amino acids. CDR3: CASSVEPGASSPLHF. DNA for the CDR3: TGTGCCAGCAGCGTAGAGCCAGGGGCCTCTTCACCCCTCCACTTT.

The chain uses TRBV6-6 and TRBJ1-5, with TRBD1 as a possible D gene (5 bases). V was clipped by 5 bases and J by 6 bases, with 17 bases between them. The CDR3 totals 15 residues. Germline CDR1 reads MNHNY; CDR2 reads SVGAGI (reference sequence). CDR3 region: CASSGSRGVCQPQHF. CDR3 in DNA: TGTGCCAGCAGTGGTTCCAGAGGGGTGTGTCAGCCCCAGCATTTT.

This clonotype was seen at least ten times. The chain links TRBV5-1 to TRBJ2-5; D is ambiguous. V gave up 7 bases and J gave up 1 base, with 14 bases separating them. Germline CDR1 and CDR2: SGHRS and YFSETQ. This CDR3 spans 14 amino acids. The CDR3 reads CASRISRPQETQYF. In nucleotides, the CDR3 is TGCGCCAGCCGCATTAGCCGACCCCAAGAGACCCAGTACTTC. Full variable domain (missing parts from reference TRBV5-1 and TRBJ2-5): KAGVTQTPRYLIKTRGQQVTLSCSPISGHRSVSWYQQTPGQGLQFLFEYFSETQRNKGNFPGRFSGRQFSNSRSEMNVSTLELGDSALYLCASRISRPQETQYFGPGTRLLVL.

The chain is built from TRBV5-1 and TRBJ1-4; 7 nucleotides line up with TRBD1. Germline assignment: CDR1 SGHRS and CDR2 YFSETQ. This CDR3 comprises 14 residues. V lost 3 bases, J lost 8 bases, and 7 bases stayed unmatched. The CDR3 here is CASSYIGRGEKLFF. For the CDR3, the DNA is TGCGCCAGCAGCTACATAGGCAGGGGGGAAAAACTGTTTTTT.

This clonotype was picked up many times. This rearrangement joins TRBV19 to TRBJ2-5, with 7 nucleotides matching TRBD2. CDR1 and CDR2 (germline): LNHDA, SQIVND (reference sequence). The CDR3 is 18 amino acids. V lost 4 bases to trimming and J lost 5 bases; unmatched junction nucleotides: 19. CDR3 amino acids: CASSTRETQGLPRETQYF. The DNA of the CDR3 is TGTGCCAGTAGTACCAGAGAGACTCAGGGACTACCTCGGGAGACCCAGTACTTC.

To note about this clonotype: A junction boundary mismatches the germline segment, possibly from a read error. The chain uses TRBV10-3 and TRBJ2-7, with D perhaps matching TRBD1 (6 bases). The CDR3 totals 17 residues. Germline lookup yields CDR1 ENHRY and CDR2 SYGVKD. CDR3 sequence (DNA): TGTGCCAGCAGTTTACCTAGCCGGCAGGGGCCCCCCTACGAGCAGTACTTC. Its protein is CASSLPSRQGPPYEQYF.